A selection of T cell receptor beta chains follows, all from one sample in a study of blood T cell repertoires in COVID-19. Assay: immunoSEQ multiplex PCR; the TCRdb copy retains only in-frame clones and omits some. The data contain some 320,000 clones, 70% to 90% of them singletons. The sample taken for sequencing was peripheral blood. The origin of the receptors is a woman between 45 and 65 years old who had recovered from COVID-19. Both conserved end residues are part of each CDR3. The D gene is left open where the match is weak. Not every row has a clone size; where given, it reads once, few, many or a size class.

TRBJ2-7	-	-	TRBV5-4	CASSSDTSYEQYF	TGTGCCAGCAGCTCTGACACCAGTTACGAGCAGTACTTC
TRBJ2-5	-	-	TRBV12-3/TRBV12-4	CASAVQETQYF	TGTGCCAGCGCGGTCCAAGAGACCCAGTACTTC
TRBJ2-2	TRBD2	once	TRBV27	CASSLRLAHTGELFF	TGTGCCAGCAGTTTAAGACTAGCGCACACCGGGGAGCTGTTTTTT
TRBJ1-5	-	-	TRBV6-2/TRBV6-3	CASSWELSNQPQHF	TGTGCCAGCAGTTGGGAGCTTAGCAATCAGCCCCAGCATTTT
TRBJ2-5	TRBD2	-	TRBV9	CASSVGASGEGETQYF	TGTGCCAGCAGCGTAGGGGCTAGCGGGGAAGGAGAGACCCAGTACTTC
TRBJ1-6	TRBD1	-	TRBV28	CASRVPGQGGSSYNSPLHF	TGTGCCAGCCGCGTACCGGGACAGGGGGGGAGCTCCTATAATTCACCCCTCCACTTT
TRBJ1-2	-	-	TRBV28	CASSAQGYLFNGYTF	TGTGCCAGCAGTGCGCAGGGCTATCTTTTCAATGGCTACACCTTC
TRBJ2-1	-	-	TRBV18	CASSRANNEQFF	TGTGCCAGCTCACGCGCCAACAATGAGCAGTTCTTC
TRBJ2-7	TRBD1	-	TRBV3-1/TRBV3-2	CASSQAPGTVEQYF	TGTGCCAGCAGCCAGGCCCCCGGGACAGTCGAGCAGTACTTC
TRBJ1-2	-	-	TRBV6-1	CASSEPGQSWGYTF	TGTGCCAGCAGTGAACCTGGACAGTCTTGGGGCTACACCTTC
TRBJ2-7	TRBD1	-	TRBV2	CASKEGDRAEQYF	TGTGCCAGCAAAGAAGGGGACAGGGCCGAGCAGTACTTC
TRBJ2-2	TRBD1	-	TRBV15	CATVGEREGTGGSGELFF	TGTGCCACCGTGGGCGAGCGAGAAGGGACAGGAGGATCCGGGGAGCTGTTTTTT
TRBJ2-2	TRBD2	-	TRBV29-1	CSVIAGGTGELFF	TGCAGCGTTATAGCGGGAGGGACCGGGGAGCTGTTTTTT
TRBJ1-2	-	-	TRBV18	CASSPNRSPYGYTF	TGTGCCAGCTCACCAAACAGGTCCCCCTATGGCTACACCTTC
TRBJ1-1	-	-	TRBV18	CASSSGVRSGYTEAFF	TGTGCCAGCTCCTCAGGCGTCAGGAGCGGGTACACTGAAGCTTTCTTT
TRBJ1-5	-	-	TRBV30	CAWSGRGGHNQPQHF	TGTGCCTGGAGTGGTCGAGGGGGTCACAATCAGCCCCAGCATTTT
TRBJ1-2	-	-	TRBV3-1/TRBV3-2	CASSQEMGQGYGYTF	TGTGCCAGCAGCCAAGAGATGGGGCAGGGCTATGGCTACACCTTC
TRBJ2-7	TRBD2	-	TRBV11-3	CASSFTSGSYEQYF	TGTGCCAGCAGCTTTACTAGCGGGAGCTACGAGCAGTACTTC
TRBJ2-7	-	-	TRBV10-3	CAISEHSSSYEQYF	TGTGCCATCAGTGAGCACAGTTCCAGCTACGAGCAGTACTTC
TRBJ2-3	TRBD2	once	TRBV4-1	CASSQDPGLAGGWKTDTQYF	TGCGCCAGCAGCCAAGATCCTGGCCTAGCGGGAGGCTGGAAGACAGATACGCAGTATTTT
TRBJ1-1	TRBD1	-	TRBV10-3	CAISGGPGQGTNTEAFF	TGTGCCATCAGTGGAGGACCGGGACAGGGAACGAACACTGAAGCTTTCTTT
TRBJ2-3	TRBD1	-	TRBV12-3/TRBV12-4	CASSPRQGPQYF	TGTGCCAGCAGTCCCCGACAGGGACCGCAGTATTTT
TRBJ1-3	-	few	TRBV4-3	CASSQDGGARGGNTIYF	TGCGCCAGCAGCCAAGACGGCGGGGCGCGGGGAGGAAACACCATATATTTT
TRBJ1-1	-	-	TRBV7-9	CASSPPGHPVSFF	TGTGCCAGCAGCCCCCCGGGACACCCCGTATCGTTCTTT
TRBJ1-5	-	-	TRBV6-5	CASRSTLRGNQPQHF	TGTGCCAGCAGGTCCACGTTGAGGGGGAATCAGCCCCAGCATTTT
TRBJ2-2	-	-	TRBV5-4	CASSLAPNTGELFF	TGTGCCAGCAGCTTGGCCCCAAACACCGGGGAGCTGTTTTTT
TRBJ1-4	TRBD1	-	TRBV7-2	CASSLTGGWSEKLFF	TGTGCCAGCAGCTTGACAGGGGGGTGGAGTGAAAAACTGTTTTTT
TRBJ1-6	TRBD1	-	TRBV30	CACAGQGASATSNSPLHF	TGTGCCTGTGCGGGACAGGGGGCATCCGCGACGAGTAATTCACCCCTCCACTTT
TRBJ1-5	TRBD1	-	TRBV6-2/TRBV6-3	CASSSLGQGNQPQHF	TGTGCCAGCAGTTCCCTGGGACAGGGCAATCAGCCCCAGCATTTT
TRBJ2-3	TRBD1	-	TRBV28	CASSRQGWDTQYF	TGTGCCAGCAGCCGACAGGGGTGGGATACGCAGTATTTT
TRBJ2-7	TRBD1	few	TRBV4-3	CASSQGQGTYEQYF	TGCGCCAGCAGCCAGGGACAGGGGACCTACGAGCAGTACTTC
TRBJ2-1	TRBD1	-	TRBV10-3	CAISGEIYARDRGKQFF	TGTGCCATCAGCGGGGAAATCTACGCCCGGGACAGGGGGAAGCAGTTCTTC
TRBJ2-1	TRBD1	-	TRBV29-1	CSVEGTGAEQFF	TGCAGCGTTGAAGGGACAGGGGCTGAGCAGTTCTTC
TRBJ1-6	TRBD1	-	TRBV27	CASSFGGQGYSPLHF	TGTGCCAGCAGTTTCGGGGGACAGGGGTATTCACCCCTCCACTTT
TRBJ2-1	TRBD2	-	TRBV6-1	CASSERGLAGGPWLNEQFF	TGTGCCAGCAGTGAAAGAGGGCTAGCGGGGGGGCCTTGGCTTAATGAGCAGTTCTTC
TRBJ2-2	-	-	TRBV6-5	CAIPRGDSNTGELFF	TGTGCCATCCCCCGAGGAGACTCGAACACCGGGGAGCTGTTTTTT
TRBJ1-1	-	once	TRBV7-2	CASSMTGNTEAFF	TGTGCCAGCAGCATGACGGGGAACACTGAAGCTTTCTTT
TRBJ2-7	TRBD1	-	TRBV5-4	CASSLDAGTGYEQYF	TGTGCCAGCAGCCTCGATGCCGGGACAGGGTACGAGCAGTACTTC
TRBJ2-3	TRBD2	-	TRBV4-2	CASRLAGGSPSTDTQYF	TGTGCCAGCAGACTAGCGGGAGGGTCCCCTAGCACAGATACGCAGTATTTT
TRBJ1-5	TRBD1	-	TRBV4-3	CASSTRQGLRDQPQHF	TGCGCCAGCAGCACCAGACAGGGGCTAAGGGATCAGCCCCAGCATTTT
TRBJ1-2	-	-	TRBV5-8	CASSLDRNYGYTF	TGTGCCAGCAGCTTGGACAGGAACTATGGCTACACCTTC
TRBJ2-3	-	-	TRBV11-3	CASSLGRASDTQYF	TGTGCCAGCAGCTTAGGCAGGGCTTCAGATACGCAGTATTTT
TRBJ2-7	-	-	TRBV4-3	CASSQGSTGTYEQYF	TGCGCCAGCAGCCAAGGGTCGACAGGCACCTACGAGCAGTACTTC
TRBJ2-1	-	once	TRBV29-1	CSVENGSDEQFF	TGCAGCGTTGAGAACGGGAGCGATGAGCAGTTCTTC
TRBJ1-1	-	-	TRBV20-1	CSARDRIVPF	TGCAGTGCTAGAGACCGAATAGTCCCTTTT
TRBJ2-2	-	-	TRBV15	CATSRDLQGTAGELFF	TGTGCCACCAGCAGAGATCTTCAGGGGACGGCCGGGGAGCTGTTTTTT
TRBJ2-7	-	-	TRBV4-2	CASSQDRVSAGYRYEQYF	TGTGCCAGCAGCCAAGATAGGGTTTCGGCAGGGTATAGGTACGAGCAGTACTTC
TRBJ1-2	TRBD1	-	TRBV28	CASSQGDYGYTF	TGTGCCAGCAGTCAGGGGGACTATGGCTACACCTTC
TRBJ2-2	TRBD2	-	TRBV27	CATHIRARTSPGELFF	TGTGCCACCCACATCAGGGCCCGGACTAGCCCCGGGGAGCTGTTTTTT
TRBJ2-2	TRBD2	-	TRBV19	CASSPYVAGGPGELFF	TGTGCCAGTAGCCCGTATGTGGCGGGGGGGCCCGGGGAGCTGTTTTTT
TRBJ1-3	TRBD1	-	TRBV29-1	CSVARDRGSGNTIYF	TGCAGCGTCGCCCGGGACAGGGGCTCTGGAAACACCATATATTTT
TRBJ1-2	-	-	TRBV18	CASSPPSENYGYTF	TGTGCCAGCTCACCACCTTCCGAGAACTATGGCTACACCTTC
TRBJ2-7	TRBD1	-	TRBV28	CASSGRRGSYEQYF	TGTGCCAGCAGTGGACGCAGGGGGTCCTACGAGCAGTACTTC
TRBJ2-2	TRBD1	-	TRBV7-2	CASSGTGNTGELFF	TGTGCCAGCAGCGGGACAGGGAACACCGGGGAGCTGTTTTTT
TRBJ1-2	-	few	TRBV28	CASSSGGTENF	TGTGCCAGCAGTTCAGGCGGGACGGAGAATTTC
TRBJ1-1	-	-	TRBV6-2/TRBV6-3	CASSYREGTEAFF	TGTGCCAGCAGTTACAGGGAGGGCACTGAAGCTTTCTTT
TRBJ1-2	-	-	TRBV5-1	CASSSTGEGGYTF	TGCGCCAGCAGCTCCACTGGTGAGGGCGGCTACACCTTC
TRBJ2-5	-	-	TRBV7-2	CASSLNRAETQYF	TGTGCCAGCAGCTTAAACAGGGCGGAGACCCAGTACTTC
TRBJ2-3	TRBD2	-	TRBV3-1/TRBV3-2	CASSQPSGGRTDTQYF	TGTGCCAGCAGCCAACCCAGCGGGGGGCGCACAGATACGCAGTATTTT